This T cell receptor beta chain was observed in a study of a mutant IDH1 vaccine in newly diagnosed glioma. Study overall: Patients had received radiotherapy, temozolomide, or both previously, most receiving both.

Method: immunoSEQ multiplex PCR; TCRdb's copy keeps in-frame clones and lacks some. The table records about 50,000 clones, 85% to 95% of them present only once. The CDR3 spans 16 residues. The ends lost 2 bases at V and 6 bases at J; junction bases unmatched: 2. Per the germline V gene, CDR1 is MGHRA and CDR2 is YSYEKL. As for this clone: The antigen is not known.

Specified time point: week 35, safety follow-up. Vaccinated patients received 300 ug of mutant IDH1 20-mer peptide per dose, with topical imiquimod. The TCR was taken from a middle-aged man with glioma. Material: PBMCs, obtained from a glioma patient whose treatment included an IDH1 peptide vaccine. The V call is TRBV4-1, the J call TRBJ2-1, with 15 bases aligning to TRBD2. CDR3 loop: CASSQRGLAGGNEQFF. For the CDR3, the DNA is TGCGCCAGCAGCCAACGGGGACTAGCGGGAGGCAATGAGCAGTTCTTC.